Given below is one TCR beta chain in context. The antigen remains undetermined. Tissue processing of the graft released intraepithelial and lamina propria lymphocytes from it. This table comes from immunoSEQ multiplex PCR, and its TCRdb copy is limited to in-frame clones, with some not included. The profile covers about 15,000 clones, with around 77% appearing a single time and roughly 8% taken by the ten largest. The sample is drawn from a study of graft-versus-host responses after intestinal transplantation. Across the study: Anti-thymocyte globulin induction, then tacrolimus and steroids for around 3 years, went to all recipients. Findings of the study overall: GvH clonotypes were identified within recipient marrow, with a subset emerging first in ileum or blood. Peak levels of circulating GvH clones tracked with early post-transplant HvG declines.

The CDR3 consists of 14 residues. Trimming removed 1 base at V and 0 bases at J, with 7 bases between. Germline assignment: CDR1 MDHEN and CDR2 SYDVKM. The sequencing here drew on ileum tissue, taken 450 to 490 days after intestinal transplant. The sequence came from a human patient who received an intestinal transplant, so some T cells may come from the graft donor. The chain links TRBV28 to TRBJ2-7; tentative D call: TRBD1 (6 bases). The CDR3 DNA is TGTGCCAGCAGTTTATCGGGACACTCCTACGAGCAGTACTTC. This encodes CASSLSGHSYEQYF.